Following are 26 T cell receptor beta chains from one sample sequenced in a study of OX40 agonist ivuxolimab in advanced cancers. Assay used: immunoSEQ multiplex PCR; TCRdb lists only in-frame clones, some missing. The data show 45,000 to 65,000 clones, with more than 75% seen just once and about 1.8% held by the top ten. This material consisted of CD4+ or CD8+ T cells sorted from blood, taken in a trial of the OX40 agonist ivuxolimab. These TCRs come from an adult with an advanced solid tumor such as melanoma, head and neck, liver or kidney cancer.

The CDR3 DNA is TGTGCCATCAGTGGTTCGGACAGGCGCCTCGGATATGGCTACACCTTC. Translating it yields CAISGSDRRLGYGYTF. This sequence joins TRBV10-3 and TRBJ1-2; TRBD1 matches at 7 bases. Trimming cost V 4 bases and J 5 bases; bases outside gene matches: 13. Germline values: CDR1 ENHRY, CDR2 SYGVKD. The CDR3 totals 16 residues.

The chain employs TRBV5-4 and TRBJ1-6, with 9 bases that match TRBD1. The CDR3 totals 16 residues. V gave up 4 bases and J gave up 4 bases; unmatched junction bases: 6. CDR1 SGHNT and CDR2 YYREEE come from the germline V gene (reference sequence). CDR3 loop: CASSGTGTGYNSPLHF. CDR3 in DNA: TGTGCCAGCAGCGGTACCGGGACAGGGTATAATTCACCCCTCCACTTT.

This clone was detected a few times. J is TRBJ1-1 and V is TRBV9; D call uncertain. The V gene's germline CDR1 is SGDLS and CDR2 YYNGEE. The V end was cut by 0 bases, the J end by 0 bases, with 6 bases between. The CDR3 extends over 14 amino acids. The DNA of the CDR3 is TGTGCCAGCAGCGTAGTCAGCTTGAACACTGAAGCTTTCTTT. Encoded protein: CASSVVSLNTEAFF. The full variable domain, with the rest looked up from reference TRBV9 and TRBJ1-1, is DSGVTQTPKHLITATGQRVTLRCSPRSGDLSVYWYQQSLDQGLQFLIQYYNGEERAKGNILERFSAQQFPDLHSELNLSSLELGDSALYFCASSVVSLNTEAFFGQGTRLTVV.

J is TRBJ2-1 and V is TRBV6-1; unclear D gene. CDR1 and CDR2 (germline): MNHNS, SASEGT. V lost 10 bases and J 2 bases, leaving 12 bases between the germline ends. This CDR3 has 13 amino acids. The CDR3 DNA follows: TGTGCCAAGTCGAAGGATCCCTACAATGAGCAGTTCTTC. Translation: CAKSKDPYNEQFF.

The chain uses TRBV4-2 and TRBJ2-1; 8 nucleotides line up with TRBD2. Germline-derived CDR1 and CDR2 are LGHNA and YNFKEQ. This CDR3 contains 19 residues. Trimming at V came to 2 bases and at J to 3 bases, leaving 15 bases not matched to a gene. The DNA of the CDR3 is TGTGCCAGCAGCCAACAAAGCACGGGGGGGCTTCAGTACTACAATGAGCAGTTCTTC. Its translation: CASSQQSTGGLQYYNEQFF.

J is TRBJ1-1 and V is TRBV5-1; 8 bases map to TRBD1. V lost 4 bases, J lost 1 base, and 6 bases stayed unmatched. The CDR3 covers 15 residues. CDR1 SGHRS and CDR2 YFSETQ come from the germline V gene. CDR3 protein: CASSPRQGQNTEAFF. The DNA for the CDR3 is TGCGCCAGCAGCCCGCGACAGGGGCAGAACACTGAAGCTTTCTTT.

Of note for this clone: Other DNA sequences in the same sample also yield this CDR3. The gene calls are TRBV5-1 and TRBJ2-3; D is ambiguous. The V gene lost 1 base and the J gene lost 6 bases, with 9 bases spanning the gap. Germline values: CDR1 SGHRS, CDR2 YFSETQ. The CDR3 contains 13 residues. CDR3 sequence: CASSLSVSDTQYF. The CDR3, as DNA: TGCGCCAGCAGCTTGAGCGTCTCGGATACGCAGTATTTT.

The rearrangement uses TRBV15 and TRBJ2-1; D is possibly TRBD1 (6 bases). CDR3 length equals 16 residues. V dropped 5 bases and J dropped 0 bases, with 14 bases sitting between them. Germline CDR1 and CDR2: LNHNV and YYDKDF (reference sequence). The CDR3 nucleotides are TGTGCCACCAGCCAGGGGAGCGGAAGCTCCTACAATGAGCAGTTCTTC. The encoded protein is CATSQGSGSSYNEQFF.

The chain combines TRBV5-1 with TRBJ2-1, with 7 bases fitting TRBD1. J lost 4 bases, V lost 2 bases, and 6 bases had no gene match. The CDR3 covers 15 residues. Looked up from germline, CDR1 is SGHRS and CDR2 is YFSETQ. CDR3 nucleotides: TGCGCCAGCAGCTTCTACAGGGGATCGTACAATGAGCAGTTCTTC. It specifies CASSFYRGSYNEQFF.

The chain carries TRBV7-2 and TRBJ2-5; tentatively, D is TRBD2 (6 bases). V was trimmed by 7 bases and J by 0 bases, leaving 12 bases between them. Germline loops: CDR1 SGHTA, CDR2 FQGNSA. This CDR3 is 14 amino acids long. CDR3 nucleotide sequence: TGTGCCAGCACCGTAGCGGTGTACCAAGAGACCCAGTACTTC. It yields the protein CASTVAVYQETQYF.

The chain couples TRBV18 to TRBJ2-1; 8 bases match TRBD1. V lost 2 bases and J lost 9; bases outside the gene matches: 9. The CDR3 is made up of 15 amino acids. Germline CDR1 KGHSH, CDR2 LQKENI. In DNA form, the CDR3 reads TGTGCCAGCTCACCAATTTCCAGGGGGCCCCCTGAGCAGTTCTTC. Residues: CASSPISRGPPEQFF.

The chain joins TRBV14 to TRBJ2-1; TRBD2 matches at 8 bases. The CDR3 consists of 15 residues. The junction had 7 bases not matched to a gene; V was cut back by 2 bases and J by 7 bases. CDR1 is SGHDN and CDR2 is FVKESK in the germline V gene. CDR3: CASSQLAGKSNEQFF. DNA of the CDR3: TGTGCCAGCAGCCAATTAGCGGGAAAGAGTAATGAGCAGTTCTTC.

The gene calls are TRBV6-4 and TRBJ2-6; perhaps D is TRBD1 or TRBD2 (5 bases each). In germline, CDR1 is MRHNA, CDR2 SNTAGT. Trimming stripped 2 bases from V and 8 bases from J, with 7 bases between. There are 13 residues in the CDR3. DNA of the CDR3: TGTGCCAGCAGTGACGAGGGGACCAACGTCCTGACTTTC. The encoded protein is CASSDEGTNVLTF.

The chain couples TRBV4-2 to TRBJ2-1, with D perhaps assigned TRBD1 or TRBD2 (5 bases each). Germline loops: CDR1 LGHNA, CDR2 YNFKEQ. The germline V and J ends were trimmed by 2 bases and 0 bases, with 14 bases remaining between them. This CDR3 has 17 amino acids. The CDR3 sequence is CASSQTPGRSSYNEQFF. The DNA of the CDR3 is TGTGCCAGCAGCCAAACCCCGGGACGTAGCTCCTACAATGAGCAGTTCTTC.

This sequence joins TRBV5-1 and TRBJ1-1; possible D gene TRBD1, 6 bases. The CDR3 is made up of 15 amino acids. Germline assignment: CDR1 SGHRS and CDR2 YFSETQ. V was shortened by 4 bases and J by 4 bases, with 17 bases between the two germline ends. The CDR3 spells CASSRTNRVGTEAFF. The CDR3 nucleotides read TGCGCCAGCAGCAGGACCAACAGGGTCGGCACTGAAGCTTTCTTT.

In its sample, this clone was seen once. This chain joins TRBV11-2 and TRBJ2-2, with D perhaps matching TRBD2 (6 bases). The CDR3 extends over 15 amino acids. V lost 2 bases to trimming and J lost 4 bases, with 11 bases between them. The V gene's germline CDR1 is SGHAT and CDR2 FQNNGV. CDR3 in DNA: TGTGCCAGCAGCTTACAACTAGCAGCCACCGGGGAGCTGTTTTTT. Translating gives CASSLQLAATGELFF.

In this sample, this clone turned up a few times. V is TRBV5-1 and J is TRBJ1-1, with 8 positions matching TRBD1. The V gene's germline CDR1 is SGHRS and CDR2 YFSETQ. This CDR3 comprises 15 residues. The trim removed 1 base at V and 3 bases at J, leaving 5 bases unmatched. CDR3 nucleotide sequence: TGCGCCAGCAGCTTGAGCAGGGGGCTGGACACTGAAGCTTTCTTT. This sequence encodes CASSLSRGLDTEAFF.

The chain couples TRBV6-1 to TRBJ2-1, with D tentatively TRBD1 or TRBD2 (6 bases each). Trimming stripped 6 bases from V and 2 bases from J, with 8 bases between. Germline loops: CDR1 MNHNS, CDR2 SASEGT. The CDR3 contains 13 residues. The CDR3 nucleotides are TGTGCCAGCAGAGGGGGGCCCTACAATGAGCAGTTCTTC. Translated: CASRGGPYNEQFF.

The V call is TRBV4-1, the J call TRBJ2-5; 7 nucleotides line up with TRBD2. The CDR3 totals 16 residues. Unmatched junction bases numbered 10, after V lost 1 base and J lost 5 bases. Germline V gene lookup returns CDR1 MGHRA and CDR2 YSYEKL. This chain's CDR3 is CASSQGAGEMWETQYF. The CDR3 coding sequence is TGCGCCAGCAGCCAAGGGGCGGGAGAGATGTGGGAGACCCAGTACTTC.

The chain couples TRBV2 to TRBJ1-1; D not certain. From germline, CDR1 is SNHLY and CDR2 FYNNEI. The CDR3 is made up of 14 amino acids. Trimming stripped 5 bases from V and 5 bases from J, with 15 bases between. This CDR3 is CASSLVRGWTEAFF. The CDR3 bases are TGTGCCAGCAGTCTAGTGCGAGGTTGGACTGAAGCTTTCTTT.

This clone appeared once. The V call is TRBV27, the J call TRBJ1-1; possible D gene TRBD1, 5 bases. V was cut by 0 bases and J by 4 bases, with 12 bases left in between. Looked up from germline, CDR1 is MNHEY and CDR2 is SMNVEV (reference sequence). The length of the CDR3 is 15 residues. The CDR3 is CASSLSMGLGTEAFF. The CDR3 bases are TGTGCCAGCAGTTTATCTATGGGACTTGGCACTGAAGCTTTCTTT.

The CDR3 nucleotides read TGTGCCACCAGCGGCTCTGGGACAGGGGTCGAAAAACTGTTTTTT. Translating gives CATSGSGTGVEKLFF. This chain connects TRBV15 to TRBJ1-4; TRBD1 matches 10 bases. V was clipped by 5 bases and J by 8 bases; unmatched bases: 8. Germline CDR1 and CDR2: LNHNV and YYDKDF (reference sequence). The CDR3 has 15 residues.

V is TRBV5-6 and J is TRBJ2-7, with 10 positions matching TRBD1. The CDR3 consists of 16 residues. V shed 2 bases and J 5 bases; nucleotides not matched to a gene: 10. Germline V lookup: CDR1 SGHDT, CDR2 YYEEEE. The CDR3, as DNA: TGTGCCAGCAGCTTCATGGCGACAGGGGGCCAGCACGAGCAGTACTTC. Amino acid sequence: CASSFMATGGQHEQYF.

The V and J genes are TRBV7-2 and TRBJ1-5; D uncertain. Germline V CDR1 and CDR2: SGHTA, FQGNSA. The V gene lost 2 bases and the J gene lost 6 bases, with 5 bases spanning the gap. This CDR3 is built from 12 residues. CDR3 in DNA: TGTGCCAGCAGCTTATTAGGTCAGCCCCAGCATTTT. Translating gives CASSLLGQPQHF.

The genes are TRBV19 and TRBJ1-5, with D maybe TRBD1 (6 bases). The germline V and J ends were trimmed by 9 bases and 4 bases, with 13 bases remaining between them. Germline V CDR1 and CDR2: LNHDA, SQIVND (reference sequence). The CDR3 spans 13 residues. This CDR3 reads CASVGGPNQPQHF. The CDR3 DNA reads TGTGCCAGCGTGGGGGGCCCTAATCAGCCCCAGCATTTT.

The CDR3 reads CASSYSPESSPLHF. CDR3 DNA sequence: TGTGCCAGCAGTTACTCCCCCGAGAGTTCACCCCTCCACTTT. This chain links TRBV6-5 with TRBJ1-6; D ambiguous. Germline V gene lookup returns CDR1 MNHEY and CDR2 SVGAGI. V lost 0 bases, J lost 9 bases, and 9 bases lay in between. The CDR3 totals 14 residues.